This T cell receptor beta chain comes out of a study of tumor-infiltrating lymphocytes in primary liver carcinoma. Unsorted bulk tissue, roughly 20-32 mg of it, served as the source for co-extraction of RNA and DNA. TCR beta cDNA was made from 500 ng total RNA with a constant-region primer. Three nested multiplex PCR rounds, a slightly modified ARM-PCR, produced the libraries for TCR beta. A C-beta reverse primer was combined with TRBV1-TRBV30 forward primers in the first two PCR rounds, and each round had 10 cycles. Via MiXCR, TCRdb re-called the multiplex PCR reads, giving one row per CDR3 protein. The table has just under 45,000 distinct CDR3 sequences, around 70% seen once. The CDR3 totals 16 residues. Germline loops: CDR1 MNHEY, CDR2 SVGEGT. The ends were cut back, 2 bases at V and 5 bases at J, with 17 bases in the middle.

This TCR was sampled from a man aged 40-50 years with primary liver carcinoma and hepatitis B virus infection. Specimen: liver tumor tissue from sampling region 2. Noted subset: tumor region T2, inferior pole. The gene calls are TRBV6-2 or TRBV6-3 and TRBJ2-3, with a weak D call TRBD2 (6 bases). This CDR3 is CASSYGASGSEDTQYF. The CDR3 region has the DNA TGTGCCAGCAGTTACGGGGCGTCCGGGAGTGAAGATACGCAGTATTTT.